A single sample is the source of the 14 T cell receptor beta chains below, sequenced in a study of human T cells and chemical hapten exposure. TCRdb analysed the RACE reads with MiXCR anew, one entry per CDR3 protein. This table holds roughly 120,000 distinct CDR3 sequences, 9.5% to 13% found once. Time point given: patch test 1, 2 weeks after DPC sensitization. Treatment indicated: therapeutic diphenylcyclopropenone sensitization with weekly scalp DPC. This specimen was whole blood, taken in connection with sensitization to the hapten diphenylcyclopropenone (DPC). Every receptor here comes from a woman aged 45 to 65 with alopecia areata. Some clones in this sample may be carry-over from other donors' samples.

In this sample, this clonotype turned up many times. The gene calls are TRBV29-1 and TRBJ1-2; tentatively, D is TRBD1 (6 bases). The CDR3 is 15 amino acids. Germline CDR1 is SQVTM and CDR2 is ANQGSEA. V shed 1 base and J shed 4 bases, with 16 bases lying between them. The CDR3 here is CSVEGTDQRGYGYTF. The CDR3 DNA follows: TGCAGCGTTGAAGGGACAGATCAAAGAGGCTATGGCTACACCTTC.

This clonotype turned up a few times. CDR3 amino acids: CASSGAQGNYGYTF. CDR3 sequence (DNA): TGTGCCAGCAGTGGGGCCCAGGGGAACTATGGCTACACCTTC. The chain carries TRBV12-3 or TRBV12-4 and TRBJ1-2, with D possibly being TRBD1 (6 bases). V lost 5 bases, J lost 2 bases, and 12 bases lay in between. The CDR3 has 14 amino acids.

This clonotype was picked up many times. V gene TRBV20-1 combines with J gene TRBJ1-5; a weak D match, TRBD1 (5 bases). The CDR3 is made up of 14 amino acids. CDR1 DFQATT and CDR2 SNEGSKA come from the germline V gene (reference sequence). V was clipped by 3 bases and J by 3 bases, with 12 bases between them. CDR3 sequence reads: CSASSDSDNQPQHF. Written as DNA, the CDR3 is TGCAGTGCTAGTAGCGACAGCGACAATCAGCCCCAGCATTTT.

This clonotype was picked up a small number of times. The V gene is TRBV29-1, the J gene TRBJ1-2; a possible D gene is TRBD1 (5 bases). The V and J ends lost 4 bases and 1 base respectively, with 19 bases between them. CDR1 SQVTM and CDR2 ANQGSEA come from the germline V gene. The CDR3 is made up of 16 amino acids. CDR3 protein: CSVAPALAGNNYGYTF. CDR3 coding DNA: TGCAGCGTTGCCCCGGCCCTTGCAGGGAATAACTATGGCTACACCTTC.

This clonotype was counted ten times or more. The rearrangement joins TRBV20-1 to TRBJ1-5; D unresolved. Germline loops: CDR1 DFQATT, CDR2 SNEGSKA (reference sequence). V was shortened by 3 bases and J by 7 bases, with 19 bases between the two germline ends. This CDR3 comprises 15 residues. The chain's CDR3 is CSASRGAGDAQPQHF. As DNA, the CDR3 is TGCAGTGCTAGCCGTGGAGCGGGCGATGCGCAGCCCCAGCATTTT.

The CDR3 DNA reads as TGTGCCAGCAGCTTGGGGCAGGAGGAAAAACTGTTTTTT. Translating gives CASSLGQEEKLFF. V and J are TRBV5-4 and TRBJ1-4; D not certain. CDR3 length equals 13 residues. The V and J ends lost 0 bases and 8 bases respectively, with 8 bases between them. In germline, CDR1 is SGHNT, CDR2 YYREEE (reference sequence).

This clonotype was seen more than once but under ten times. The V call is TRBV7-9, the J call TRBJ1-2; D gene ambiguous. V dropped 6 bases and J dropped 5 bases, with 10 bases sitting between them. The CDR3 loop spans 12 amino acids. Per the germline V gene, CDR1 is SEHNR and CDR2 is FQNEAQ (reference sequence). CDR3 sequence: CASRPSGYGYTF. CDR3 bases: TGTGCCAGCAGGCCCTCCGGGTATGGCTACACCTTC.

The V and J genes are TRBV28 and TRBJ1-2, with TRBD1 matching over 10 bases. Germline assignment: CDR1 MDHEN and CDR2 SYDVKM. The length of the CDR3 is 15 residues. J lost 6 bases, V lost 5 bases, and 9 bases had no gene match. CDR3 sequence: CASSADRGPSDGYTF. CDR3 in DNA: TGTGCCAGCAGTGCCGACAGGGGGCCCTCGGATGGCTACACCTTC.

This clonotype was seen a handful of times. The chain joins TRBV3-1 to TRBJ1-1; D unclear. V dropped 0 bases and J dropped 4 bases, with 6 bases sitting between them. CDR1 LGHDT and CDR2 YNNKEL come from the germline V gene (reference sequence). This CDR3 comprises 13 residues. CDR3 amino acids: CASSQDRSTEAFF. The DNA for the CDR3 is TGTGCCAGCAGCCAAGACAGGAGCACTGAAGCTTTCTTT.

This clonotype appeared many times. The V call is TRBV7-9, the J call TRBJ2-1, with a possible D match to TRBD2 (5 bases). Trimming pared 0 bases from V and 9 bases from J, leaving 9 bases between. Germline loops: CDR1 SEHNR, CDR2 FQNEAQ (reference sequence). The CDR3 spans 13 residues. The CDR3 spells CASSLAMAGEQFF. The CDR3 region has the DNA TGTGCCAGCAGCTTAGCGATGGCGGGTGAGCAGTTCTTC.

This clonotype came up many times. The CDR3 DNA reads TGTGCCAGCAGCCTTAATCAGGGGTCGACACCCCTCCACTTT. It translates to CASSLNQGSTPLHF. V usage is TRBV16 and J usage is TRBJ1-6; D possibly corresponds to TRBD1 (6 bases). CDR3 length: 14 amino acids. Per germline, CDR1 KGHSY and CDR2 FQNENV. Trimming removed 4 bases at V and 11 bases at J, with 15 bases between.

The sample holds many counts of this clonotype. This chain connects TRBV15 to TRBJ2-6; D is perhaps TRBD2 (5 bases). CDR3 size: 15 residues. CDR1 LNHNV and CDR2 YYDKDF come from the germline V gene (reference sequence). Trimming stripped 4 bases from V and 0 bases from J, with 7 bases between. In nucleotides, the CDR3 is TGTGCCACCAGCACCGGGGACTCTGGGGCCAACGTCCTGACTTTC. Residues: CATSTGDSGANVLTF.

This clonotype was picked up a small number of times. The V call is TRBV27, the J call TRBJ2-1; 9 positions match TRBD1. The germline V gene encodes CDR1 MNHEY and CDR2 SMNVEV (reference sequence). V was pared by 4 bases and J by 8 bases, with 6 bases of the junction left unmatched. The CDR3 loop spans 14 amino acids. This CDR3 reads CASSYGQGRYEQFF. Here the CDR3 DNA reads TGTGCCAGCAGTTACGGACAGGGGAGGTATGAGCAGTTCTTC.

This clonotype has more than one count but fewer than ten. The chain couples TRBV20-1 to TRBJ2-3; D remains ambiguous. The CDR3 runs 12 residues. Germline-derived CDR1 and CDR2 are DFQATT and SNEGSKA (reference sequence). Trimming cost V 0 bases and J 2 bases, with 3 bases left between them. This chain's CDR3 is CSARESTDTQYF. For the CDR3, the DNA is TGCAGTGCTAGAGAGTCCACAGATACGCAGTATTTT.